Following are 25 T cell receptor beta chains from one sample sequenced in a study of PD-L1 blockade in urothelial cancer. Using immunoSEQ multiplex PCR, the repertoire was profiled, and TCRdb retains in-frame clones only, with some absent. This table has around 30,000 clones, 75% to 90% appearing once. Sequencing used PBMCs, obtained around atezolizumab (anti-PD-L1) treatment. All receptors derive from a man aged 50-60 years with urothelial cancer.

The genes are TRBV7-3 and TRBJ2-2, with D possibly being TRBD2 (6 bases). This CDR3 is 16 amino acids long. In germline, CDR1 is SGHTA, CDR2 FQGTGA. V was clipped by 1 base and J by 5 bases, with 14 bases between them. The CDR3 region has the DNA TGTGCCAGCAGCTTAAGCGGGATTCATGGGACCGGGGAGCTGTTTTTT. It translates to CASSLSGIHGTGELFF.

The chain links TRBV5-6 to TRBJ1-5; TRBD1 matches at 9 bases. The germline V gene encodes CDR1 SGHDT and CDR2 YYEEEE. The CDR3 sequence is 15 residues long. V lost 4 bases and J lost 5; bases outside the gene matches: 7. CDR3 sequence: CASSEGQGVDQPQHF. CDR3 nucleotide sequence: TGTGCCAGCAGCGAGGGACAGGGAGTAGATCAGCCCCAGCATTTT. The full variable domain, its missing parts supplied by reference TRBV5-6 and TRBJ1-5, is DAGVTQSPTHLIKTRGQQVTLRCSPKSGHDTVSWYQQALGQGPQFIFQYYEEEERQRGNFPDRFSGHQFPNYSSELNVNALLLGDSALYLCASSEGQGVDQPQHFGDGTRLSIL.

In the case of this clone: The junction differs from germline at one of its ends, possibly a read error. The rearrangement uses TRBV30 and TRBJ2-5, with D uncertain. CDR1 and CDR2 (germline): GTSNPN, SVGIG (reference sequence). There are 11 residues in the CDR3. CDR3 region: CAWSSQETQYF. CDR3 DNA sequence: TGTGCCTGGAGTAGCCAAGAAACCCAGTACTTC.

The V and J genes are TRBV6-5 and TRBJ1-1, with 8 bases identical to TRBD1. V lost 4 bases and J lost 4; bases outside the gene matches: 11. The CDR3 covers 16 residues. Germline V CDR1 and CDR2: MNHEY, SVGAGI. CDR3 in DNA: TGTGCCAGCAGTTTCGGACAGGGAAGGCGGGGCACTGAAGCTTTCTTT. Its protein is CASSFGQGRRGTEAFF.

By share, this clone counts as medium-sized (0.01 to 0.1%). V gene TRBV27 combines with J gene TRBJ1-2, with TRBD1 as a possible D gene (6 bases). The V end was cut by 7 bases, the J end by 6 bases, with 18 bases between. CDR3 length: 14 amino acids. Germline lookup yields CDR1 MNHEY and CDR2 SMNVEV (reference sequence). CDR3 DNA: TGTGCCAGCACCCCGGTGGGAGGGGGGGATGGCTACACCTTC. The encoded protein is CASTPVGGGDGYTF.

The J gene is TRBJ2-1, the V gene TRBV4-2; TRBD1 is a possible D gene (5 bases). This CDR3 has 16 residues. The ends were cut back, 0 bases at V and 3 bases at J, with 12 bases in the middle. Per germline, CDR1 LGHNA and CDR2 YNFKEQ. The CDR3 sequence is CASSQDRGQYYNEQFF. CDR3 DNA sequence: TGTGCCAGCAGCCAAGATAGGGGTCAGTACTACAATGAGCAGTTCTTC.

The chain couples TRBV13 to TRBJ1-2, with TRBD1 matching 7 bases. This CDR3 comprises 15 residues. Looked up from germline, CDR1 is PRHDT and CDR2 is FYEKMQ (reference sequence). J lost 3 bases, V lost 5 bases, and 9 bases had no gene match. The CDR3 region is CASSLNQGVDYGYTF. CDR3 bases: TGTGCCAGCAGCCTAAACCAGGGGGTGGACTATGGCTACACCTTC.

The gene calls are TRBV2 and TRBJ1-2, with D perhaps TRBD1 (6 bases). The germline V gene has CDR1 SNHLY and CDR2 FYNNEI. V shed 4 bases and J shed 8 bases, with 14 bases lying between them. The length of the CDR3 is 13 residues. This CDR3 is CASSGTGNYGYTF. CDR3 sequence (DNA): TGTGCCAGCAGTGGTACAGGGAATTACGGCTACACCTTC.

The chain is built from TRBV28 and TRBJ2-7, with 7 bases that match TRBD2. Germline V gene data show CDR1 as MDHEN and CDR2 as SYDVKM. This CDR3 comprises 14 residues. With 3 bases clipped from V and 5 bases from J, the junction kept 7 bases outside the gene matches. The CDR3 DNA is TGTGCCAGCAGTTTCGCGGGAGAGAACGACGAGCAGTACTTC. This gives the protein CASSFAGENDEQYF.

The rearrangement joins TRBV18 to TRBJ2-5; D remains unclear. The ends were cut back, 1 base at V and 5 bases at J, with 11 bases in the middle. The CDR3 consists of 14 residues. Germline V gene lookup returns CDR1 KGHSH and CDR2 LQKENI. In nucleotides, the CDR3 is TGTGCCAGCTCACCACGACCTAGTCAGGAGACCCAGTACTTC. It translates to CASSPRPSQETQYF.

This clone was observed a few times. The chain employs TRBV4-2 and TRBJ2-2; unclear D gene. Between the trimmed V and J ends, which lost 2 bases and 8 bases, there was a span of 3 bases. Germline CDR1 is LGHNA and CDR2 is YNFKEQ. The CDR3 is 11 residues long. The CDR3 here is CASSQSGELFF. The CDR3 region has the DNA TGTGCCAGCAGCCAATCTGGGGAGCTGTTTTTT.

This sequence joins TRBV10-3 and TRBJ2-1; D is possibly TRBD1 (6 bases). V was trimmed by 4 bases and J by 5 bases, leaving 9 bases between them. Per the germline V gene, CDR1 is ENHRY and CDR2 is SYGVKD. The CDR3 totals 13 residues. CDR3: CAISGTADNEQFF. DNA of the CDR3: TGTGCCATCAGTGGGACAGCCGACAATGAGCAGTTCTTC.

This chain uses TRBV28 with TRBJ1-1; D not certain. V was pared by 3 bases and J by 1 base, with 12 bases between. Germline CDR1 and CDR2: MDHEN and SYDVKM. The CDR3 has 15 residues. As DNA, the CDR3 is TGTGCCAGCAGTTTGCCTGGAGAGAGGAACACTGAAGCTTTCTTT. Amino acid sequence: CASSLPGERNTEAFF.

This chain uses TRBV7-8 with TRBJ1-5, with a possible D match to TRBD1 (6 bases). From germline, CDR1 is SGHVS and CDR2 FQNEAQ. This CDR3 is 15 amino acids long. V was shortened by 2 bases and J by 2 bases, with 10 bases between the two germline ends. The CDR3: CASSLYRVGNQPQHF. CDR3 DNA sequence: TGTGCCAGCAGCTTATACAGGGTGGGCAATCAGCCCCAGCATTTT. Based on the CDR3 plus reference TRBV7-8 and TRBJ1-5, the full variable domain is GAGVSQSPRYKVAKRGQDVALRCDPISGHVSLFWYQQALGQGPEFLTYFQNEAQLDKSGLPSDRFFAERPEGSVSTLKIQRTQQEDSAVYLCASSLYRVGNQPQHFGDGTRLSIL.

The chain has TRBV7-9 and TRBJ1-1; D gene unclear. V was trimmed by 2 bases and J by 7 bases, leaving 8 bases between them. Per germline, CDR1 SEHNR and CDR2 FQNEAQ (reference sequence). The CDR3 covers 12 residues. DNA for the CDR3: TGTGCCAGCAGCTTACAGGAATTTGAAGCTTTCTTT. It is translated as CASSLQEFEAFF.

A single count supports this clone. The rearrangement joins TRBV19 to TRBJ2-5, with 9 bases identical to TRBD1. After removal of 3 bases from V and 5 bases from J, the junction contained 4 bases not matched to a gene. CDR3 length equals 14 residues. Germline CDR1 LNHDA, CDR2 SQIVND (reference sequence). CDR3 nucleotide sequence: TGTGCCAGTAGTATCGGGACAGGGTTGGAGACCCAGTACTTC. Translating gives CASSIGTGLETQYF.

The V gene is TRBV28, the J gene TRBJ2-1; TRBD1 matches at 11 bases. Germline CDR1 MDHEN, CDR2 SYDVKM. This CDR3 contains 15 residues. V lost 6 bases to trimming and J lost 4 bases; unmatched junction nucleotides: 5. The CDR3 loop reads CASRRDRGTYNEQFF. The CDR3 DNA reads as TGTGCCAGCAGGCGGGACAGGGGGACATACAATGAGCAGTTCTTC.

J is TRBJ1-1 and V is TRBV18; D ambiguous. Germline CDR1 reads KGHSH; CDR2 reads LQKENI. The CDR3 sequence is 14 residues long. Trimming stripped 6 bases from V and 6 bases from J, with 17 bases between. CDR3 in amino acids: CASSPFTGFSEAFF. The DNA of the CDR3 is TGTGCCAGCTCTCCCTTTACGGGGTTCTCTGAAGCTTTCTTT.

The V call is TRBV29-1, the J call TRBJ1-5; 8 positions agree with TRBD1. From germline, CDR1 is SQVTM and CDR2 ANQGSEA. CDR3 size: 14 residues. V gave up 7 bases and J gave up 6 bases; unmatched junction bases: 11. This chain's CDR3 is CSARPGGIGQPQHF. The CDR3 nucleotides are TGCAGCGCCCGACCAGGGGGCATTGGTCAGCCCCAGCATTTT.

The chain carries TRBV28 and TRBJ2-7, with TRBD1 matching over 9 bases. The CDR3 has 15 amino acids. V trimming: 2 bases; J trimming: 5 bases; junction bases outside the gene matches: 7. CDR1 and CDR2 from the germline V gene are MDHEN and SYDVKM. The DNA of the CDR3 is TGTGCCAGCAGTTTAGGATTGACAGGGGGACACGAGCAGTACGTC. Translated: CASSLGLTGGHEQYV.

The chain links TRBV18 to TRBJ1-1; unclear D gene. Per germline, CDR1 KGHSH and CDR2 LQKENI. This CDR3 region has 13 residues. Trimming left V 4 bases short and J 3 bases short, with 9 bases between. The DNA for the CDR3 is TGTGCCAGCTCACATCAGGACTACACTGAAGCTTTCTTT. Protein product: CASSHQDYTEAFF.

V gene TRBV4-1 combines with J gene TRBJ2-6, with 7 bases lining up with TRBD1. The CDR3 is 17 residues long. The V segment lost 3 bases and the J segment 4 bases; nucleotides outside the gene matches: 9. Germline V CDR1 and CDR2: MGHRA, YSYEKL. This CDR3 reads CASSHGTVGSGANVLTF. The CDR3 nucleotides read TGCGCCAGCAGCCACGGGACAGTCGGATCGGGGGCCAACGTCCTGACTTTC.

V is TRBV4-1 and J is TRBJ2-3, with D maybe TRBD2 (6 bases). V was cut by 4 bases and J by 2 bases, with 10 bases left in between. Looked up from germline, CDR1 is MGHRA and CDR2 is YSYEKL. The CDR3 runs 14 residues. The CDR3 nucleotides read TGCGCCAGCAGCCCGGGGACTTTCACAGATACGCAGTATTTT. As protein: CASSPGTFTDTQYF.

This chain uses TRBV5-6 with TRBJ2-1; 7 nucleotides align to TRBD2. Germline lookup yields CDR1 SGHDT and CDR2 YYEEEE. With 1 base clipped from V and 2 bases from J, the junction kept 9 bases outside the gene matches. This CDR3 is built from 17 residues. CDR3 residues: CASSLWMKRGPYNEQFF. The CDR3 DNA reads TGTGCCAGCAGCTTGTGGATGAAGCGGGGCCCCTACAATGAGCAGTTCTTC.

The sample holds a few counts of this clone. The chain couples TRBV4-1 to TRBJ2-1; 13 bases are shared with TRBD2. Germline CDR1 is MGHRA and CDR2 is YSYEKL. This CDR3 is built from 18 residues. V was pared by 4 bases and J by 3 bases, with 9 bases of the junction left unmatched. This CDR3 reads CASSPTSGRSQNYNEQFF. The CDR3 DNA is TGCGCCAGCAGCCCGACTAGCGGGAGGTCCCAAAACTACAATGAGCAGTTCTTC.